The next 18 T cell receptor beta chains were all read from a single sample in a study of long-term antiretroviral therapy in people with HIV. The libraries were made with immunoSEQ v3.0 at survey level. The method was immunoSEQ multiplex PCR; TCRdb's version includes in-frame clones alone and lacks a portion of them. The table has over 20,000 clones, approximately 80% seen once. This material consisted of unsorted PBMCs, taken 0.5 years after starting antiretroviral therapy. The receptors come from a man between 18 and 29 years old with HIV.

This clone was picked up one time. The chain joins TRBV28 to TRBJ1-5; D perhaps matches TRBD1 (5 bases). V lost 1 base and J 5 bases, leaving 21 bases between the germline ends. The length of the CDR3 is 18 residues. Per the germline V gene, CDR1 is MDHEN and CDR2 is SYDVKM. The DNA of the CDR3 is TGTGCCAGCAGTTTATCATGGGGGATAGGGAGCTCGGATCAGCCCCAGCATTTT. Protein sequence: CASSLSWGIGSSDQPQHF.

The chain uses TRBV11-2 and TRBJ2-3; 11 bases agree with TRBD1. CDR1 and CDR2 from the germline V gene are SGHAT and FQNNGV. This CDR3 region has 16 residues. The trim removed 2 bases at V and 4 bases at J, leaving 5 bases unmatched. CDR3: CASSLKVGQGADTQYF. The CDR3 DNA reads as TGTGCCAGCAGCTTAAAAGTGGGACAGGGGGCAGATACGCAGTATTTT.

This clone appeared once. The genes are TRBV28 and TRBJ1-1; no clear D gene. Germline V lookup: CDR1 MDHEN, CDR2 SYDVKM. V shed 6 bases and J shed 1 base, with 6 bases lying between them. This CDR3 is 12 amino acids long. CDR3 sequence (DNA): TGTGCCAGCAGCATCTCGAACACTGAAGCTTTCTTT. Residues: CASSISNTEAFF.

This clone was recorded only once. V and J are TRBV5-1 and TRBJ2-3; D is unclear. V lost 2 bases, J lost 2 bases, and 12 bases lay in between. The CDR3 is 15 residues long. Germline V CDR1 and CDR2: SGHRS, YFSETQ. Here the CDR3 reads CASSFRTDPTDTQYF. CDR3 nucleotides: TGCGCCAGCAGCTTCCGGACGGATCCCACAGATACGCAGTATTTT.

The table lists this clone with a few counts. Here the CDR3 DNA reads TGTGCCAGCAGCTCCTCCCTTAGATACGAGCAGTACTTC. The encoded protein is CASSSSLRYEQYF. This chain uses TRBV5-5 with TRBJ2-7; D not certain. V shed 3 bases and J shed 4 bases, with 11 bases lying between them. Germline loops: CDR1 SGHKS, CDR2 YYEKEE (reference sequence). CDR3 length equals 13 residues. The variable domain in full, with the rest retrieved from reference TRBV5-5 and TRBJ2-7, is DAGVTQSPTHLIKTRGQQVTLRCSPISGHKSVSWYQQVLGQGPQFIFQYYEKEERGRGNFPDRFSARQFPNYSSELNVNALLLGDSALYLCASSSSLRYEQYFGPGTRLTVT.

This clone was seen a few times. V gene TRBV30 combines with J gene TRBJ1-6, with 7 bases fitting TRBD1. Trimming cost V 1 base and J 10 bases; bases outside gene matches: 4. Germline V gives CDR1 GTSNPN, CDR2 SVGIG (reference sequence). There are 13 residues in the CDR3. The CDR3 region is CAWSGRGRSPLHF. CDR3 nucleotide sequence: TGTGCCTGGAGTGGGAGGGGGCGATCACCCCTCCACTTT.

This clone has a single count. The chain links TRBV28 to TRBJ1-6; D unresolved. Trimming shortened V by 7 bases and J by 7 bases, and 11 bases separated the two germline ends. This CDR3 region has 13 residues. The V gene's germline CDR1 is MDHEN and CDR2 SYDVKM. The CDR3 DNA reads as TGTGCCAGCATCCGGGCTCTGAATTCACCCCTCCACTTT. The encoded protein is CASIRALNSPLHF.

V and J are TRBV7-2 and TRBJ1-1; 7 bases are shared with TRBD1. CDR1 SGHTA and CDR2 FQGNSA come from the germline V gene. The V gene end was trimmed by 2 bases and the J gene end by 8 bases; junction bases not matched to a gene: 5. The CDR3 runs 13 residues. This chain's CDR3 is CASSLSRGREAFF. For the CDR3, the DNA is TGTGCCAGCAGCTTAAGTAGGGGGCGAGAAGCTTTCTTT.

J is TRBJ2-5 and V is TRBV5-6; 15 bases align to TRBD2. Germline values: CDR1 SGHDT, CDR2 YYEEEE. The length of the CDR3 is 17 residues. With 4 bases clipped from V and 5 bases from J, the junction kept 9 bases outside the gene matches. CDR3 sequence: CASSPGLAGGPGETQYF. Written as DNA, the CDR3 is TGTGCCAGCAGCCCCGGACTAGCGGGGGGGCCAGGGGAGACCCAGTACTTC.

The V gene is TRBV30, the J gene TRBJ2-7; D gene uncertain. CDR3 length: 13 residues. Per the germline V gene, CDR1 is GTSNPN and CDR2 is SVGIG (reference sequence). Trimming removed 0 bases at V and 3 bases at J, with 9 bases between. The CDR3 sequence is CAWSVGTNYEQYF. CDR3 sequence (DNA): TGTGCCTGGAGTGTAGGTACGAACTACGAGCAGTACTTC.

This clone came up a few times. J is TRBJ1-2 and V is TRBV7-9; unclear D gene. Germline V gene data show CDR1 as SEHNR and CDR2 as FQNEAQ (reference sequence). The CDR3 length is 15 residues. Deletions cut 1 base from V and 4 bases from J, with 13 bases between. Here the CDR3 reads CASSLVGVWGYGYTF. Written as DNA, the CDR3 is TGTGCCAGCAGCTTAGTTGGGGTGTGGGGCTATGGCTACACCTTC. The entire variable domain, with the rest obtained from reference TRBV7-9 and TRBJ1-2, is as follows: DTGVSQNPRHKITKRGQNVTFRCDPISEHNRLYWYRQTLGQGPEFLTYFQNEAQLEKSRLLSDRFSAERPKGSFSTLEIQRTEQGDSAMYLCASSLVGVWGYGYTFGSGTRLTVV.

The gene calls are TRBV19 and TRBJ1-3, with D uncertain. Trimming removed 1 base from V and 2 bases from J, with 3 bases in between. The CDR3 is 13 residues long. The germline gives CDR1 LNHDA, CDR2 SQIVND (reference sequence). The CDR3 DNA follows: TGTGCCAGTAGTATAGTGGCTGGAAACACCATATATTTT. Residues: CASSIVAGNTIYF.

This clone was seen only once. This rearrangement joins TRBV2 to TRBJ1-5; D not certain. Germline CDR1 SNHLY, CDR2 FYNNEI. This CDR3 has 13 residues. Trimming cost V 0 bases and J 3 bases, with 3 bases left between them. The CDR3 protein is CASSEAFNQPQHF. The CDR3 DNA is TGTGCCAGCAGTGAAGCGTTCAATCAGCCCCAGCATTTT.

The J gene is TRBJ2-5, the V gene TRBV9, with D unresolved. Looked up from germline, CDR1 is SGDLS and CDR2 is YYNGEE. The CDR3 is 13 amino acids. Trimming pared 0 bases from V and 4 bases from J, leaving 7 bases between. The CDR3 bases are TGTGCCAGCAGCGTAGAACCCCCAGAGACCCAGTACTTC. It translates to CASSVEPPETQYF.

The CDR3 loop is CASSPDRGLYTDTQYF. As DNA, the CDR3 is TGTGCCAGCAGCCCCGACAGGGGGCTATACACAGATACGCAGTATTTT. The chain couples TRBV28 to TRBJ2-3; 10 positions agree with TRBD1. Germline CDR1 is MDHEN and CDR2 is SYDVKM. The CDR3 totals 16 residues. Losses at the gene ends were 6 bases for V and 2 bases for J; bases not matched to a gene: 8.

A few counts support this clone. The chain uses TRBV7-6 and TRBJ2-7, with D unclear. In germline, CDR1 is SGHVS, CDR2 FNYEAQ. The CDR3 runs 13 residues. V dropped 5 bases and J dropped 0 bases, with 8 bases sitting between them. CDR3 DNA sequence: TGTGCCAGCAGCCTCGGTCTCTCCTACGAGCAGTACTTC. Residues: CASSLGLSYEQYF.

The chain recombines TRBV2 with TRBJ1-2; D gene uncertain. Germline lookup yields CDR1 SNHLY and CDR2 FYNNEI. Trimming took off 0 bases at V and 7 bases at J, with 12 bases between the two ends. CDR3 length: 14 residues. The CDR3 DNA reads TGTGCCAGCAGTGAAGCGGTCAGTTTAGGTGGCTACACCTTC. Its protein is CASSEAVSLGGYTF.

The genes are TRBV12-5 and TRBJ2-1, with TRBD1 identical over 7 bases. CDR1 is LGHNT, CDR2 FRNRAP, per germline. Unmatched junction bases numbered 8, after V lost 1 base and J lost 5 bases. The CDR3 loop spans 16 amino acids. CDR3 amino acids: CASGLGGQRPNNEQFF. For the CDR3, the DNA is TGTGCTAGTGGTTTGGGGGGACAGAGACCGAACAATGAGCAGTTCTTC. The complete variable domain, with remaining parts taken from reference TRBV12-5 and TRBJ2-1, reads DARVTQTPRHKVTEMGQEVTMRCQPILGHNTVFWYRQTMMQGLELLAYFRNRAPLDDSGMPKDRFSAEMPDATLATLKIQPSEPRDSAVYFCASGLGGQRPNNEQFFGPGTRLTVL.